Sequencing of this T cell receptor (beta chain) was carried out in a study of CD8 T cells in Susac syndrome (dated by TCRdb to about 2019). In the study overall: Repertoire sequencing was used to test whether CD8+ T cell activation and differentiation in Susac syndrome was antigen driven.

V is pared back by 3 bases and J by 3 bases, with 6 bases lying between the germline termini. The CDR3 contains 12 residues, cysteine and phenylalanine counted. Solely the CDR3 DNA is kept, with 36 bases framed from the first base. Taken from the germline V gene, the CDR1 and CDR2 loops are SGHTA and FQGNSA. High-throughput TCR beta sequencing profiled peripheral blood CD8+ and CD4+ T cells from healthy donors, Susac syndrome patients and multiple sclerosis patients. The multiple sclerosis controls were treatment-naive patients who had stable or active relapsing-remitting disease and met the revised McDonald criteria. Bulk CD8+ and CD4+ T cells were purified magnetically by negative isolation, whereas CD8+ TEMRA cells were enriched by FACS. Blood was drawn into EDTA tubes, processed within 24 hours, and PBMCs were isolated by density gradient centrifugation. PBMCs intended for TCR sequencing were frozen in liquid nitrogen and were later thawed in a 37 degrees C water bath. Purity of sorted or isolated CD4+, CD8+ and CD8+ TEMRA cells was at least 90%.

Overall study results and their limits: The TCR sequencing and HLA analysis was acknowledged to have included a relatively small number of individuals.

RNA was extracted using the RNeasy kit, and roughly 0.5 to 1 ug of the RNA was reverse transcribed with random hexamers. The immunoSEQ multiplex PCR assay, covering 54 Vbeta and 13 Jbeta segments, was used to amplify TCR beta CDR3 regions. PCR amplification bias was corrected by using a synthetic template baseline for primer optimization and computational correction. Turning to the authors' computational methods: Reads were annotated to V, D and J genes per IMGT and analyzed with immunoSEQ Analyzer, keeping only productive sequences. Clonality was computed as one minus Shannon entropy normalized by log2 of the number of productive unique sequences. For each patient and control, public and private clones were evaluated among the 100 most prevalent clones. Clones were defined as Susac-specific if absent from the healthy and MS cohorts, from around 1,000 published viral clones and from other ImmuneACCESS disease sequences. TCRdb cleaned the public reads at Q25 with fastp, built clones with MiXCR and kept in-frame beta chains. CDR3 protein sequences are deduplicated, and each keeps its most common genes and DNA. It is TCRdb's table, rather than the study itself, that gives the V and J calls and clone size. In this sample the table shows 150,000 to 200,000 distinct CDR3 sequences, roughly 94% of which occur a single time. The ten top clones hold around 0.093% of the sample.

As to this clonotype: Its binding antigen is unknown. The sample holds no much larger clone one base away, and base qualities are not on file.

The sequence was collected from a human donor with multiple sclerosis. This sequence uses TRBV7-2 and TRBJ2-7; no D segment can be confidently identified. The sequencing sample was made of CD4+ T cells from PBMCs. The sequenced DNA is TGTGCCAGCAGCTTGATCCTCTACGAGCAGTACTTC. It translates as CASSLILYEQYF. When the CDR3 is completed using the reference TRBV7-2 and TRBJ2-7 genes on either side, the full variable domain is GAGVSQSPSNKVTEKGKDVELRCDPISGHTALYWYRQSLGQGLEFLIYFQGNSAPDKSGLPSDRFSAERTGGSVSTLTIQRTQQEDSAVYLCASSLILYEQYFGPGTRLTVT.